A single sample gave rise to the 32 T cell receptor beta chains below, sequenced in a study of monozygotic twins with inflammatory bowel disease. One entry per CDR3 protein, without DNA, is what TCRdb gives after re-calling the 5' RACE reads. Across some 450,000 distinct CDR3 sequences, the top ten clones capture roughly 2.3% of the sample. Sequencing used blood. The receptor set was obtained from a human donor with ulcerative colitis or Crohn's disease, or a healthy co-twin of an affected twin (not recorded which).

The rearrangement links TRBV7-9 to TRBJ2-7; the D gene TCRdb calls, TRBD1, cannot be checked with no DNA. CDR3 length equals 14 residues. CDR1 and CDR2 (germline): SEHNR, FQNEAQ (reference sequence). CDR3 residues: CASNLAGGGYEQYF.

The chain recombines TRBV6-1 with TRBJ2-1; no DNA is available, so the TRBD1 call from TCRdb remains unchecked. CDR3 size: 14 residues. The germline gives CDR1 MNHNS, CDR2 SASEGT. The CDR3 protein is CASTYGGLGNEQFF.

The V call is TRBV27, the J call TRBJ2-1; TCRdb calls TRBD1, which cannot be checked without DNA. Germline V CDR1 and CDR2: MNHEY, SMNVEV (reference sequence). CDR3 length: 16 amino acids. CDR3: CASRPIVGTGYNEQFF.

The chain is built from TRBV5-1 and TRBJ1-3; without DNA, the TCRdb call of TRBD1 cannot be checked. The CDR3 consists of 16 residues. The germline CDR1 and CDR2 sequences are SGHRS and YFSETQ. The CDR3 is CASSRAGTTSGNTIYF.

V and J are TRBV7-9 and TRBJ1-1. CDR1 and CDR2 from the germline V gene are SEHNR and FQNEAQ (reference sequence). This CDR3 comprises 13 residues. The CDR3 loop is CASRGPMNTEAFF.

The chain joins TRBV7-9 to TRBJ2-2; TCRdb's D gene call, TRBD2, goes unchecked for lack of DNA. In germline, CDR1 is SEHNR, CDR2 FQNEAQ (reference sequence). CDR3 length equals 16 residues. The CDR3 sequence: CASSSPSSTNTGELFF.

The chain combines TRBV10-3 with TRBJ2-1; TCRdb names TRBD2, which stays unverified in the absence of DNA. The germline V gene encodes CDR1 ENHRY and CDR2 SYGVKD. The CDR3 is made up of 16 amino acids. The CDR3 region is CAISEITSGRLNEQFF.

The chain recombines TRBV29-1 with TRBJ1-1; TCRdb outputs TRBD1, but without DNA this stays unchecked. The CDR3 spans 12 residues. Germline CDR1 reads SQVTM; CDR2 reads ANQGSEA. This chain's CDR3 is CAVWAADTEAFF.

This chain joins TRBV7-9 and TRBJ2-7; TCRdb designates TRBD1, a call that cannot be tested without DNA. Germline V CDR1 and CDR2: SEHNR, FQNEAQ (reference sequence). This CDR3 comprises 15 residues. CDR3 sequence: CASSLGGAPVEEQYF.

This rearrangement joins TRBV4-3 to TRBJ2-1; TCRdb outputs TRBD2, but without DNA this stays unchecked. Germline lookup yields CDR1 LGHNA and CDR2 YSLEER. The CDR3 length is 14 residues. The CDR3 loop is CASSQRVSYNEQFF.

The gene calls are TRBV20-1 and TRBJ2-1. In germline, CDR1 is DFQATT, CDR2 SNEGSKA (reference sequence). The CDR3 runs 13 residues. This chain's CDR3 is CSARDQLRNEQFF.

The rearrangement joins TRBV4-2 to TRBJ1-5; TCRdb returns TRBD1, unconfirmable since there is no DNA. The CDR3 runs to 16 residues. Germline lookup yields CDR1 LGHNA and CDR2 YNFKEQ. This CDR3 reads CASSQEARGSNQPQHF.

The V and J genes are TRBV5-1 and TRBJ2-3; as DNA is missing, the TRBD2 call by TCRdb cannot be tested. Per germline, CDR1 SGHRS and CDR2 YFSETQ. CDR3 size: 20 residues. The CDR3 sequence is CASSLSSQASGAPSTDTQYF.

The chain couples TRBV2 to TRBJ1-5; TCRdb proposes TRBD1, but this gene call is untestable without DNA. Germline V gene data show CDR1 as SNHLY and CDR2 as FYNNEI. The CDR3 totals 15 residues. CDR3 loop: CASSRQSDSNQPQHF.

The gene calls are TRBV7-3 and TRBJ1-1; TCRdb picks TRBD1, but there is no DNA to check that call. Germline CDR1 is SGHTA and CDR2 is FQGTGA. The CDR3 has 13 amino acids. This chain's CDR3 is CASSLDRLSEAFF.

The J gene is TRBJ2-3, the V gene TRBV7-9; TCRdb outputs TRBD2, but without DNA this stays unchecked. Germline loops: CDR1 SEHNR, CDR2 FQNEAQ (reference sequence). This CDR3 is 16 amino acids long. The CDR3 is CASRGLAGGRADTQYF.

Here the CDR3 reads CASGHWNQPQHF. The genes are TRBV27 and TRBJ1-5. CDR1 is MNHEY and CDR2 is SMNVEV in the germline V gene (reference sequence). The CDR3 extends over 12 amino acids.

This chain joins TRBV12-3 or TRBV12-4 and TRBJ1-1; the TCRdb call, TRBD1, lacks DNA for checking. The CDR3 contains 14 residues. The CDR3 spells CASSFVAGDTEAFF.

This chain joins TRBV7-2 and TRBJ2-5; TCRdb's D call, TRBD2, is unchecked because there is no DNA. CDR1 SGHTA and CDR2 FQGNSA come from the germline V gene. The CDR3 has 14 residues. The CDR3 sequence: CASSWDWRGETQYF.

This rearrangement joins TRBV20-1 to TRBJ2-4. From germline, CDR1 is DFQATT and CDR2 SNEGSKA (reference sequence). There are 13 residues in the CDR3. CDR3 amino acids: CSARRLAENIQYF.

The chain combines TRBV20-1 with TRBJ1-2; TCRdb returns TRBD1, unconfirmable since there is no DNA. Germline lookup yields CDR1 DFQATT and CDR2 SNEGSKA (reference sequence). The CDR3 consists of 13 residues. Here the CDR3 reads CSASEQGAGGYTF.

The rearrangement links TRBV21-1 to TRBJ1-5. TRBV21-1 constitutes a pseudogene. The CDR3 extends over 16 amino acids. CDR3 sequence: CASSPAGGVPNQPQHF.

This CDR3 is CSASILLAGGGDEQFF. This chain connects TRBV20-1 to TRBJ2-1; as DNA is missing, the TRBD2 call by TCRdb cannot be tested. The CDR3 sequence is 16 residues long. Germline-derived CDR1 and CDR2 are DFQATT and SNEGSKA (reference sequence).

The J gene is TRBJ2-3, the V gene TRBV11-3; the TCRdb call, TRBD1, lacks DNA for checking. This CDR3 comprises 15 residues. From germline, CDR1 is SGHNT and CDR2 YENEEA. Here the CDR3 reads CASSIDQGATDTQYF.

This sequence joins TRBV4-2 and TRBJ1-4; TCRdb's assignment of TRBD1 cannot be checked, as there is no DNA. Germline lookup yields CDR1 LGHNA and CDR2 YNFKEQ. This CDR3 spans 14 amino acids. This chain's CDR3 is CASSPDRTDEKLFF.

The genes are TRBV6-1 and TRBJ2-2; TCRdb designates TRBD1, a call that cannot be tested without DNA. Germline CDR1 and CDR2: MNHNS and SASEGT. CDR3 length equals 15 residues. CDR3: CASRRPTGSPGELFF.

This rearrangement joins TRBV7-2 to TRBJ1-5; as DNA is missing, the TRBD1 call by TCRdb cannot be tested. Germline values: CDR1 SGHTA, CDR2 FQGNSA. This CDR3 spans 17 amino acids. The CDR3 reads CASSFTPGTAMGQPQHF.

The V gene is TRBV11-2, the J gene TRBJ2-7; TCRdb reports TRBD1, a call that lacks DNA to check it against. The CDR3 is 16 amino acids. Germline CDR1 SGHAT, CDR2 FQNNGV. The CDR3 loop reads CASSLGQGGLTYEQYF. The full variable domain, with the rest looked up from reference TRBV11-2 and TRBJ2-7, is EAGVAQSPRYKIIEKRQSVAFWCNPISGHATLYWYQQILGQGPKLLIQFQNNGVVDDSQLPKDRFSAERLKGVDSTLKIQPAKLEDSAVYLCASSLGQGGLTYEQYFGPGTRLTVT.

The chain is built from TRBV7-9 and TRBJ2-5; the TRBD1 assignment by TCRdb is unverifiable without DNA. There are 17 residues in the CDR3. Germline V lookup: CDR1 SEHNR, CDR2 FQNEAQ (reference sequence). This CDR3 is CASSLAQTARYQETQYF. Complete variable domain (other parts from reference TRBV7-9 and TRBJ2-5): DTGVSQNPRHKITKRGQNVTFRCDPISEHNRLYWYRQTLGQGPEFLTYFQNEAQLEKSRLLSDRFSAERPKGSFSTLEIQRTEQGDSAMYLCASSLAQTARYQETQYFGPGTRLLVL.

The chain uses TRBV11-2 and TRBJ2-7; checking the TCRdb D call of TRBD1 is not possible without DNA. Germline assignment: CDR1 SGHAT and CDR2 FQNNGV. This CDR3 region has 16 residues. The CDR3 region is CASSAELQTGSYEQYF.

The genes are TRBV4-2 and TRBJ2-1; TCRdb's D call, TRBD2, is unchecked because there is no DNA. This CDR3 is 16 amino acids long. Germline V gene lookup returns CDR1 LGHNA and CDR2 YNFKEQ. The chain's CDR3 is CASSQELRGVGNEQFF.

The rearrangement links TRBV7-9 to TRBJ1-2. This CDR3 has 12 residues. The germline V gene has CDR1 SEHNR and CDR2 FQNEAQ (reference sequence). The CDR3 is CASSPRTTGYTF.